This paragraph reports one T cell receptor beta chain. Its antigen target is currently unknown. Base quality data are lacking; no much larger clone is found one base away. The sample comes from a study of shared clonotypes between healthy human individuals (dated by TCRdb to 2019 to 2021). Concerning the study at large: A couple of women and three men aged 18 to 49 years were included in the cohort. To increase sequencing depth and limit assay-specific biases, different laboratories used diverse techniques to prepare libraries and sequence TCR repertoires. Each donor's leukapheresis produced roughly between about 0.9 and 9.5 billion PBMCs. For each donor, three plates each were used for CD4 naive and CD4 memory, two plates were used for CD8 naive, and one plate was used for CD8 memory. To estimate repertoire size and how much clonotypes are shared between individuals, the study performed deep sequencing of blood TCR repertoires from roughly five healthy adults.

TCR CDR3 regions were amplified from genomic DNA by multiplex PCR using the deep immunoSEQ assay. For each cell subset, the extracted genomic DNA was distributed evenly across all wells of several immunoSEQ 96-well plates, and each plate served as one replicate. Each replicate PCR for sorted subsets received approximately 220 ng genomic DNA, equal to 30,000 or so T cell genomes. Purified libraries were measured with a Qubit 3.0 fluorometer, size-checked on a Bioanalyzer 2100, and measured again with the KAPA Library Quantification kit. Each immunoSEQ 96-well plate was sequenced on its own single-read 150-cycle Illumina NextSeq 550 flow cell. The paper's processing steps were these. Because only junctional sequences without quality scores were contained in the immunoSEQ output, filtering matching that applied to full-length reads could not be performed. Sequences were annotated with PyIR, a Python wrapper for IgBLAST v1.9, using IMGT germline references to assign V/J genes and CDR3. Any read was removed if the V/J assignment was weak (E-value above 1e-6), the CDR3 was missing, or the read contained stop codons, out-of-frame junctions, or ambiguous translated residues. V3J clonotypes were defined by identical inferred V gene, J gene, and CDR3 amino acid sequence. The percentage overlap between two repertoires was calculated by dividing the number of shared unique clonotypes by the size of the smaller repertoire. RTK rarefaction, the Chao1 estimator, and Recon v2.1 estimates of unobserved clonotypes were used to assess repertoire richness. Generation probabilities for all TCRbeta clonotypes obtained by the gDNA method from a handful of donors were computed using OLGA. The table was pulled from immuneACCESS by TCRdb, which kept in-frame rearrangements only. Such tables lose some clones; where checked, under half of the loss comes from unresolved V genes, and the rest has no known cause. V and J calls and clone size come straight from that table; D and trimming were deduced from the DNA. Within this sample are about 1.5 million clones, with 95% to 99% of them counted one time only. Roughly 0.45% of the sample is in the top ten clones.

What the study reported, not specific to this receptor: Sampling was restricted to blood, and TCR repertoires in tissue are likely to differ from TCR repertoires in blood. Because the study included only a small number of donors, the genetic and exposure-history diversity represented was limited. Naive subsets generally had larger estimated clonotype richness than memory subsets did. Rarefaction of sorted-subset datasets indicated incomplete sequencing despite the large sequencing depth. Pairwise subsampling indicated that sequencing depth was expected to affect the degree of clonotype sharing among donors. Higher generation probabilities were observed for clonotypes shared by all four sorted-subset donors than for non-shared clonotypes. Sharing across a few donors was observed for about 4.8% of naive CD4, over 3% of naive CD8, 2% to 2.5% of memory CD4, and about 0.4% of memory CD8 clonotypes.

The donors were healthy, HIV-negative adults with no recently reported acute infections or vaccinations. All donors were Caucasian adults living in Nashville, Tennessee, USA. Magnetic negative selection was used to enrich CD4+ T cells, after which naive cells were positively selected on CD45RA and the negative fraction became the memory subset. After blood collection by leukapheresis, PBMCs were isolated using Ficoll-Histopaque density gradient centrifugation and then cryopreserved in the vapor phase of liquid nitrogen. Analytical flow cytometry was used to check the purity and quantity of each magnetically sorted T cell population. Genomic DNA was isolated from every sorted fraction and measured by UV absorbance on a Nanodrop 2000c. The TCR was taken from a man younger than 40 in good health. Material for sequencing was naive CD4+ T cells sorted from blood. According to the study, the label for this sample's cell subset or site signals: CD45RA+ positively selected.

The CDR3 here reads CASSIGGLAGGYTDTQYF. The DNA is as follows: TGCGCCAGCAGCATAGGGGGACTAGCGGGAGGGTACACAGATACGCAGTATTTT. This chain joins TRBV4-3 to TRBJ2-3; 16 bases in the junction line up with TRBD2. The CDR3, cysteine through phenylalanine, is 18 amino acids long. Just the 54-base CDR3 DNA is kept, in frame starting at base 1. Clipping removes 5 bases from V and 2 bases from J, with 7 as the unmatched junction base count. Reading the germline V gene gives CDR1 LGHNA and CDR2 YSLEER.